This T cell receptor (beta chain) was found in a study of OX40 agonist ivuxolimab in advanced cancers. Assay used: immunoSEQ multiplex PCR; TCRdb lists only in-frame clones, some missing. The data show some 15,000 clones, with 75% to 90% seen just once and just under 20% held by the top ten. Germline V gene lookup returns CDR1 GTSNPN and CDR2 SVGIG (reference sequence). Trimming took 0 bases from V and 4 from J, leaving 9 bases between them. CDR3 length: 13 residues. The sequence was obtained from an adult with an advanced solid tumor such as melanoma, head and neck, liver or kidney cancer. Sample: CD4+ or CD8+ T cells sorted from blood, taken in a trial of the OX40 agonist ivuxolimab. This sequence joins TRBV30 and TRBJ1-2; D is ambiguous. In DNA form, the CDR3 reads TGTGCCTGGAGTGTGGGTCAGATCTATGGCTACACCTTC. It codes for CAWSVGQIYGYTF.